The 21 T cell receptor beta chains given below trace back to one sample, sequenced in a study of T cells in Graves' hyperthyroidism and ophthalmopathy. Authors of the study amplified TCR beta CDR3 regions from RNA transcripts. The study used the HTBI primer set for a first-round RT-PCR of the TCR CDR3. A single record per CDR3 protein comes from TCRdb applying MiXCR to the multiplex PCR reads. The sample has over 250,000 distinct CDR3 sequences, over 15% seen once; the top ten hold about 50%. The sequencing input was blood. The receptor set was obtained from an older woman with Graves' ophthalmopathy.

About this clonotype: A read error is possible here, since a much larger clone lies one base away. The rearrangement joins TRBV5-6 to TRBJ2-2; D is unresolved. The CDR3 has 11 residues. Trimming pared 4 bases from V and 3 bases from J, leaving 1 base between. Germline V gene data show CDR1 as SGHDT and CDR2 as YYEEEE. The CDR3: CASSHTGELFF. CDR3 coding DNA: TGTGCCAGCAGCCACACCGGGGAGCTGTTTTTT.

This clonotype came up a few times. V is TRBV27 and J is TRBJ1-2; 8 nucleotides match TRBD1. This CDR3 comprises 15 residues. The V and J ends lost 4 bases and 4 bases, in that order; junction bases with no gene match: 8. Per germline, CDR1 MNHEY and CDR2 SMNVEV (reference sequence). CDR3 protein: CASSSWTGKGYGYTF. CDR3 DNA: TGTGCCAGCAGTTCCTGGACAGGGAAAGGCTATGGCTACACCTTC.

This chain connects TRBV2 to TRBJ1-3; D unresolved. Per germline, CDR1 SNHLY and CDR2 FYNNEI. CDR3 length: 14 amino acids. V gave up 4 bases and J gave up 4 bases, with 11 bases separating them. CDR3 region: CASSGWGLGNTIYF. CDR3 nucleotide sequence: TGTGCCAGCAGTGGCTGGGGTCTAGGAAACACCATATATTTT.

This clonotype has at least ten counts. The chain uses TRBV20-1 and TRBJ2-4, with TRBD1 matching 12 bases. Germline trimming cut 4 bases from V and 1 base from J; bases unmatched to any gene: 11. The CDR3 length is 18 residues. Germline V lookup: CDR1 DFQATT, CDR2 SNEGSKA (reference sequence). The CDR3 DNA sequence: TGCAGTGCTATGCCGGGACAGGGGGCAAAGGGCGCCAAAAACATTCAGTACTTC. The encoded protein is CSAMPGQGAKGAKNIQYF.

This clonotype was seen many times. The V gene is TRBV5-6, the J gene TRBJ2-3, with D possibly called TRBD1 or TRBD2 (5 bases each). Per germline, CDR1 SGHDT and CDR2 YYEEEE. CDR3 length: 14 amino acids. Trimming pared 5 bases from V and 3 bases from J, leaving 13 bases between. This CDR3 is CASRGERITDTQYF. CDR3 coding DNA: TGTGCCAGCAGAGGGGAGAGGATAACAGATACGCAGTATTTT.

This clonotype was recorded at least ten times. The chain uses TRBV28 and TRBJ2-7, with D possibly matching TRBD2 (5 bases). This CDR3 is 14 amino acids long. Per the germline V gene, CDR1 is MDHEN and CDR2 is SYDVKM. Trimming removed 10 bases from V and 2 bases from J, with 18 bases in between. In nucleotides, the CDR3 is TGTGCCACCGTCCTGGGAGCGGAAACCTACGAGCAGTACTTC. It yields the protein CATVLGAETYEQYF.

This clonotype was counted between two and nine times. The chain links TRBV6-1 to TRBJ1-6; 8 bases align to TRBD1. This CDR3 is 17 amino acids long. V dropped 5 bases and J dropped 7; count of bases not matched to a gene: 13. The V gene's germline CDR1 is MNHNS and CDR2 SASEGT. The CDR3, as DNA: TGTGCCAGCAGTTCCACAAGCCCCGGGACAGGAAATTCACCCCTCCACTTT. Its protein is CASSSTSPGTGNSPLHF.

This clonotype was seen many times. This chain links TRBV19 with TRBJ1-2; D gene uncertain. The germline V and J ends were trimmed by 6 bases and 4 bases, with 9 bases remaining between them. CDR3 length equals 12 residues. Germline values: CDR1 LNHDA, CDR2 SQIVND (reference sequence). The DNA for the CDR3 is TGTGCCAGTAGAGCACTCTCCTATGGCTACACCTTC. It is translated as CASRALSYGYTF. Complete variable domain (other parts from reference TRBV19 and TRBJ1-2): DGGITQSPKYLFRKEGQNVTLSCEQNLNHDAMYWYRQDPGQGLRLIYYSQIVNDFQKGDIAEGYSVSREKKESFPLTVTSAQKNPTAFYLCASRALSYGYTFGSGTRLTVV.

This clonotype was seen a handful of times. The chain uses TRBV20-1 and TRBJ2-2, with D tentatively TRBD2 (5 bases). Germline V gene data show CDR1 as DFQATT and CDR2 as SNEGSKA (reference sequence). V lost 6 bases and J lost 1, with 12 bases in between. The length of the CDR3 is 14 residues. The CDR3 loop is CSARPGMNTGELFF. The CDR3 DNA is TGCAGTGCCCGGCCCGGGATGAACACCGGGGAGCTGTTTTTT.

This clonotype has more than one count but fewer than ten. This sequence joins TRBV29-1 and TRBJ2-5; D is unclear. CDR3 length: 14 amino acids. Germline V lookup: CDR1 SQVTM, CDR2 ANQGSEA. The germline V and J ends were trimmed by 4 bases and 3 bases, with 15 bases remaining between them. The CDR3 region is CSVGNLEIKETQYF. DNA for the CDR3: TGCAGCGTTGGGAATCTGGAAATAAAAGAGACCCAGTACTTC. The full variable domain, rest sourced from reference TRBV29-1 and TRBJ2-5, is SAVISQKPSRDICQRGTSLTIQCQVDSQVTMMFWYRQQPGQSLTLIATANQGSEATYESGFVIDKFPISRPNLTFSTLTVSNMSPEDSSIYLCSVGNLEIKETQYFGPGTRLLVL.

This clonotype appeared a few times. V is TRBV6-2 or TRBV6-3 and J is TRBJ1-2; the D is unclear. Germline CDR1 and CDR2: MNHEY and SVGEGT. The CDR3 is made up of 12 amino acids. V dropped 6 bases and J dropped 4 bases, with 9 bases sitting between them. CDR3 in DNA: TGTGCCAGCAGCTCAACCCCCTATGGCTACACCTTC. It yields the protein CASSSTPYGYTF.

Notes on this clonotype: At one end, the junction sequence differs from germline, possibly due to a read error. The gene calls are TRBV18 and TRBJ2-2, with 7 bases that match TRBD1. Germline CDR1 is KGHSH and CDR2 is LQKENI. The CDR3 runs 15 residues. Written as DNA, the CDR3 is TGTGCCAGCTCGCCACAGGGGTTGAGGACCGGGGAGCTGTTTTTT. It specifies CASSPQGLRTGELFF.

The V gene is TRBV20-1, the J gene TRBJ2-1, with 7 nucleotides matching TRBD2. The junction had 6 bases not matched to a gene; V was cut back by 1 base and J by 0 bases. CDR3 size: 16 residues. Germline CDR1 and CDR2: DFQATT and SNEGSKA (reference sequence). CDR3 residues: CSARVPSGSSYNEQFF. CDR3 sequence (DNA): TGCAGTGCTAGAGTCCCTAGCGGAAGCTCCTACAATGAGCAGTTCTTC.

This clonotype has a handful of counts. The genes are TRBV4-1 and TRBJ1-5; TRBD1 matches 7 bases. CDR1 MGHRA and CDR2 YSYEKL come from the germline V gene. J was trimmed by 1 base and V by 4 bases; bases with no gene match: 1. The CDR3 contains 14 residues. CDR3 nucleotide sequence: TGCGCCAGCAGCCCGGGACAGAGCAATCAGCCCCAGCATTTT. Its translation: CASSPGQSNQPQHF.

Many counts were recorded for this clonotype. The rearrangement links TRBV10-1 to TRBJ2-7; tentative D call: TRBD1 (6 bases). V shed 10 bases and J shed 3 bases, with 19 bases lying between them. Germline V CDR1 and CDR2: WNHNN, SYGVQD (reference sequence). The CDR3 is 14 residues long. The CDR3 spells CAIKKGTPIYEQYF. CDR3 coding DNA: TGCGCCATCAAGAAAGGGACACCTATCTACGAGCAGTACTTC.

This clonotype was seen a few times. The V call is TRBV27, the J call TRBJ2-7, with 9 nucleotides matching TRBD2. The germline V gene encodes CDR1 MNHEY and CDR2 SMNVEV (reference sequence). The trim removed 3 bases at V and 2 bases at J, leaving 2 bases unmatched. The CDR3 length is 14 residues. CDR3 nucleotide sequence: TGTGCCAGCAGTTTTACTAGCGGGCCCTACGAGCAGTACTTC. Its protein is CASSFTSGPYEQYF.

This clonotype was detected ten times or more. This chain links TRBV13 with TRBJ2-7, with a tentative D call TRBD1 (5 bases). The CDR3 runs 14 residues. Deletions cut 2 bases from V and 3 bases from J, with 11 bases between. Germline assignment: CDR1 PRHDT and CDR2 FYEKMQ (reference sequence). The CDR3 nucleotides are TGTGCCAGCAGCTTAACAGGAACACTCTACGAGCAGTACTTC. It encodes CASSLTGTLYEQYF.

This clonotype was recorded many times. The genes are TRBV12-3 or TRBV12-4 and TRBJ2-7; perhaps TRBD2 as D (6 bases). V lost 2 bases, J lost 7 bases, and 15 bases lay in between. The CDR3 spans 14 residues. The CDR3 DNA reads as TGTGCCAGCAGTTTAAAGGCGGGACCGGATGAGCAGTACTTC. Protein: CASSLKAGPDEQYF.

This clonotype was recorded at least ten times. The chain recombines TRBV12-3 or TRBV12-4 with TRBJ2-5; no reliable D call. V dropped 6 bases and J dropped 2 bases, with 10 bases sitting between them. The CDR3 contains 13 residues. The CDR3 region is CASSYVGQETQYF. As DNA, the CDR3 is TGTGCCAGCAGCTACGTGGGACAAGAGACCCAGTACTTC.

This clonotype was seen many times. The rearrangement joins TRBV28 to TRBJ2-1; the D gene is possibly TRBD1 (5 bases). From germline, CDR1 is MDHEN and CDR2 SYDVKM. The V end lost 8 bases, the J end lost 1 base, and 6 bases lay between the germline ends. This CDR3 contains 12 residues. This chain's CDR3 is CASGASYNEQFF. Here the CDR3 DNA reads TGTGCCAGCGGGGCATCCTACAATGAGCAGTTCTTC.

V usage is TRBV11-2 and J usage is TRBJ2-1; 7 bases are a match to TRBD2. This CDR3 region has 15 residues. The germline gives CDR1 SGHAT, CDR2 FQNNGV. Losses at the gene ends were 5 bases for V and 6 bases for J; bases not matched to a gene: 10. CDR3 protein: CASSPGLGLPNEQFF. The CDR3 region has the DNA TGTGCCAGCAGCCCCGGACTAGGTCTGCCCAATGAGCAGTTCTTC. The full variable domain, completed using reference TRBV11-2 and TRBJ2-1, is EAGVAQSPRYKIIEKRQSVAFWCNPISGHATLYWYQQILGQGPKLLIQFQNNGVVDDSQLPKDRFSAERLKGVDSTLKIQPAKLEDSAVYLCASSPGLGLPNEQFFGPGTRLTVL.